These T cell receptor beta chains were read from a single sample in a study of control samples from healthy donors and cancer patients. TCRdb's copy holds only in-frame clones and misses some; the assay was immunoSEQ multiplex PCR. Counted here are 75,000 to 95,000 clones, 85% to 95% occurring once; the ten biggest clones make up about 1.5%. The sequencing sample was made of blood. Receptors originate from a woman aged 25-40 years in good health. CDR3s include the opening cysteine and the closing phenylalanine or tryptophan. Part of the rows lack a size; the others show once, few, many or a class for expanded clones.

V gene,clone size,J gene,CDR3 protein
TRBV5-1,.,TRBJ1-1,CASSLQQGNTEAFF
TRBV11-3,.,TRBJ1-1,CASSRGVQAFF
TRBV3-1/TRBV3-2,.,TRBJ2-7,CASSLPGAYEQYF
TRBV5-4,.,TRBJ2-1,CASSLRLSSYNEQFF
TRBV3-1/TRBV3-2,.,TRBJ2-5,CASSPPLEETQYF
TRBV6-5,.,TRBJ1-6,CASSYSLITGNSPLHF
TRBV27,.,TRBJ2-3,CASSYGRSDTQYF
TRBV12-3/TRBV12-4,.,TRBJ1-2,CASSLDSVYGYTF
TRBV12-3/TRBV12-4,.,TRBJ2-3,CASSFDATDTQYF
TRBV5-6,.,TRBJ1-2,CASRGEGGYGYTF
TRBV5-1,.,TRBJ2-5,CASSLVAGEETQYF
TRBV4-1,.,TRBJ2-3,CASSQESSGGGSTDTQYF
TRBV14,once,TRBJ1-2,CASSQLTGVSDYTF
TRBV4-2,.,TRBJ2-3,CASSQDLAGGGAPDTQYF
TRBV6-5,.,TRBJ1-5,CASSQRGGTQPQHF
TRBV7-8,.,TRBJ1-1,CASSPLGDPASFF
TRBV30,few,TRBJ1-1,CAWSVGAGRAFF
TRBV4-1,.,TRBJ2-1,CASSHVDTTYNEQFF
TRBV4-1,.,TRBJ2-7,CASSQERAAGEQYF
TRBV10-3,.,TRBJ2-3,CAISDSRDADTQYF
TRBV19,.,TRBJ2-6,CASNLGWDRGSGANVLTF
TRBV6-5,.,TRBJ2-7,CASSYSIGQGANEQYF
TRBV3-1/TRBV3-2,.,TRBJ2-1,CASSLQRGAGYNEQFF
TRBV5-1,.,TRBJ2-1,CASSLALAGPKHEQFF
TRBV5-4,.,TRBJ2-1,CASSLGRFLDEQFF
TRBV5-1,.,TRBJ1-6,CASSLSGIDPSYNSPLHF
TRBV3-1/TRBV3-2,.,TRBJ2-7,CASSLRGYEQYF
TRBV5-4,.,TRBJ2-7,CASSGGGRFYEQYF
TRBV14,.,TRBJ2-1,CASSQRTGIGMGEQFF
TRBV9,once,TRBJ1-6,CASSEGHYNSPLHF
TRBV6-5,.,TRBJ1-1,CASTLGVSEAFF
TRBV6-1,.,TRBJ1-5,CASSGPIDGASNQPQHF
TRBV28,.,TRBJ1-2,CASSFAFYGYTF
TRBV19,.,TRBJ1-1,CASSIETSEAFF
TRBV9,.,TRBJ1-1,CASSVSWTTEAFF
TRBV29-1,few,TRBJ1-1,CSVPKNTEAFF
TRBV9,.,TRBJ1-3,CASSVDPGDRSGNTIYF
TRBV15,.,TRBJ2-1,CATSRDKGGLNNEQFF
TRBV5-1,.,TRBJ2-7,CASSPGRSLTSYEQYF
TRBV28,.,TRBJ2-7,CASSFPPDGSYEQYF
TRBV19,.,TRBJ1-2,CASSSHSLDYGYTF
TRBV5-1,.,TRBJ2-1,CASSLNSGGARNEQFF
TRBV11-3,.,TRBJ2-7,CASSLEGASYEQYF
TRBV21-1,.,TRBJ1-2,CATRDKGHTF
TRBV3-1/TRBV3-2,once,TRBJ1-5,CASSRTRVAQPQHF
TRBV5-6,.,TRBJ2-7,CASSPDSLSYEQYF
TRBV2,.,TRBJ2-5,CASRRSQETQYF
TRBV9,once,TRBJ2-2,CASSLGWDRRFTGELFF
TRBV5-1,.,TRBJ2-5,CASSLGLTPQETQYF
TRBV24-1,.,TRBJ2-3,CATSTLKTGQGTDTQYF
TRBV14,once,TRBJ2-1,CASSLSGQGPIREQFF
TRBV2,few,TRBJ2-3,CAAQGDFSTDTQYF
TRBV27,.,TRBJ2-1,CASIPSGGSSYNEQFF
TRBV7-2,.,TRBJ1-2,CASSLLPGGDYGYTF
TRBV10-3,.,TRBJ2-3,CAIGTGPTDTQYF
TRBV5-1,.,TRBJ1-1,CASSLGQGIREAFF
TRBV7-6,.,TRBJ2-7,CASSPGTSASYEQYF
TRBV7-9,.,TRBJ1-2,CASSYGTGYGYTF